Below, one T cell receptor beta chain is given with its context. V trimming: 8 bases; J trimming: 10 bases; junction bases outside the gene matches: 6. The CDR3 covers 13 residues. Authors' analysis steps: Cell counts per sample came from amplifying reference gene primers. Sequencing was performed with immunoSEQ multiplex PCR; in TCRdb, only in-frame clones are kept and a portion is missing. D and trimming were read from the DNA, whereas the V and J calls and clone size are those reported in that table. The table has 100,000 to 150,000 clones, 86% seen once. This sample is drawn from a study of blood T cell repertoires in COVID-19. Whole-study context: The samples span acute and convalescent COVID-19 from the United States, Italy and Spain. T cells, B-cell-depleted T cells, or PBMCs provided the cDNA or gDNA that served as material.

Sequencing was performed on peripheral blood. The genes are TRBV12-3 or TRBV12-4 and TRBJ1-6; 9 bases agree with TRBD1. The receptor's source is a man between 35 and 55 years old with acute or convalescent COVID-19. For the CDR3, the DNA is TGTGCCAGCGGGGGACAGGGTCGATCACCCCTCCACTTT. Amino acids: CASGGQGRSPLHF.